This T cell receptor beta chain was obtained from a study of CD8 T cells in Susac syndrome. An input of 0.5 to 1 ug of RNA was subjected to reverse transcription using random hexamers. Across 54 Vbeta and 13 Jbeta, immunoSEQ multiplex PCR amplified TCR beta CDR3. TCRdb processed the immunoSEQ multiplex PCR reads anew with MiXCR; each CDR3 protein has one entry. The sample has about 400,000 distinct CDR3 sequences, 75% to 90% seen once. Note on this clonotype: The target antigen is unknown.

From blood CD8+ and CD4+ T cells, the TCR beta chain was sequenced. The multiple sclerosis controls were treatment-naive patients with relapsing-remitting disease that was stable or active. Study-wide findings and caveats: It was acknowledged by the study that relatively few individuals were included in its TCR sequencing and HLA analysis.

This clonotype was obtained from a human donor with multiple sclerosis. Sequenced: CD8+ T cells from PBMCs.

The CDR3, as DNA: TGTGCCAGCAGCCCTGAAAGCTCCTACGAGCAGTACTTC. Amino acid sequence: CASSPESSYEQYF. The chain is built from TRBV11-2 and TRBJ2-7; no firm D call. In germline, CDR1 is SGHAT, CDR2 FQNNGV. V shed 5 bases and J shed 0 bases, with 8 bases lying between them. This CDR3 comprises 13 residues.